This record covers a single T cell receptor (beta chain). The entry originates in a study of technical replicates of blood from a handful of donors. The CDR3 is 15 amino acids. V trimming: 6 bases; J trimming: 7 bases; junction bases outside the gene matches: 11. Germline assignment: CDR1 LNHDA and CDR2 SQIVND (reference sequence). Libraries were prepared by immunoSEQ multiplex PCR; TCRdb keeps only in-frame clonotypes and omits some of them. Of more than 90,000 clones in the sample, 90% to 97% were seen once. Source material: T cells isolated from PBMCs. This chain joins TRBV19 and TRBJ2-1, with 8 bases that match TRBD1. The clonotype comes from a human donor in good health. CDR3 sequence reads: CASSASGGRNNEQFF. As DNA, the CDR3 is TGTGCCAGTAGCGCCTCAGGGGGCCGAAATAATGAGCAGTTCTTC.